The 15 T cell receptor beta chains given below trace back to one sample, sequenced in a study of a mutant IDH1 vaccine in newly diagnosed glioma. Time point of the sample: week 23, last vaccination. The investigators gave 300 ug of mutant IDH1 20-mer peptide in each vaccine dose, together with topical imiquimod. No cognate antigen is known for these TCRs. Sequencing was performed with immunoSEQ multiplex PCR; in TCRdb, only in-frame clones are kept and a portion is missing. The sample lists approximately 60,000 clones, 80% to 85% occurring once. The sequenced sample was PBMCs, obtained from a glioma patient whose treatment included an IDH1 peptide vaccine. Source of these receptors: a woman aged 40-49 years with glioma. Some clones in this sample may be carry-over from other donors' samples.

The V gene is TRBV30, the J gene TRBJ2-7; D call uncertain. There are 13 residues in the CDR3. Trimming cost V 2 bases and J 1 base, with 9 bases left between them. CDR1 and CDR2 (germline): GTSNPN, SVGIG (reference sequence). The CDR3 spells CAWSLESSYEQYF. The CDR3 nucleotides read TGTGCCTGGAGTCTTGAGAGTTCCTACGAGCAGTACTTC.

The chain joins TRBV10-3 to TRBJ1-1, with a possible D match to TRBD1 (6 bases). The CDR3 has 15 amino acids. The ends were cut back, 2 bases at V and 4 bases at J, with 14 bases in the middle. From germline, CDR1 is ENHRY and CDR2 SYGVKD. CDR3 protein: CAISEIAGAGTEAFF. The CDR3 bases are TGTGCCATCAGTGAGATAGCGGGGGCAGGCACTGAAGCTTTCTTT.

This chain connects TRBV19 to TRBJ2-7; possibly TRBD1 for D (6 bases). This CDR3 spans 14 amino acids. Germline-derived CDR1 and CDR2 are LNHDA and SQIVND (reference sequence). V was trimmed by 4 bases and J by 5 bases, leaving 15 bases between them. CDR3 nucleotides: TGTGCCAGTAGTACCACCTCCAACAGGGACGAGCAGTACTTC. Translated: CASSTTSNRDEQYF.

This chain's CDR3 is CASTRFVDEKLFF. The CDR3 bases are TGTGCCAGCACTCGGTTCGTTGATGAAAAACTGTTTTTT. V is TRBV2 and J is TRBJ1-4; D is undetermined. V gave up 7 bases and J gave up 6 bases, with 12 bases separating them. CDR1 and CDR2 (germline): SNHLY, FYNNEI. The CDR3 is made up of 13 amino acids. The complete variable domain, with remaining parts taken from reference TRBV2 and TRBJ1-4, reads EPEVTQTPSHQVTQMGQEVILRCVPISNHLYFYWYRQILGQKVEFLVSFYNNEISEKSEIFDDQFSVERPDGSNFTLKIRSTKLEDSAMYFCASTRFVDEKLFFGSGTQLSVL.

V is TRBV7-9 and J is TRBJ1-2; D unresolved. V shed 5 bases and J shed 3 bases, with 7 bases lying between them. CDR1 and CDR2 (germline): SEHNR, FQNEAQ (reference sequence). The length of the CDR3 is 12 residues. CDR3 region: CASSPAHYGYTF. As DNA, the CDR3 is TGTGCCAGCAGCCCCGCCCACTATGGCTACACCTTC.

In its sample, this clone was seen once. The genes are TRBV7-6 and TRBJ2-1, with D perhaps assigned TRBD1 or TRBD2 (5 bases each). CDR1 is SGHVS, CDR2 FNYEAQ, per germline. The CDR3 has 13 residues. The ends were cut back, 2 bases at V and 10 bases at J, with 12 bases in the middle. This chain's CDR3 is CASSLFGDGEQFF. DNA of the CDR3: TGTGCCAGCAGCTTATTCGGGGACGGGGAGCAGTTCTTC.

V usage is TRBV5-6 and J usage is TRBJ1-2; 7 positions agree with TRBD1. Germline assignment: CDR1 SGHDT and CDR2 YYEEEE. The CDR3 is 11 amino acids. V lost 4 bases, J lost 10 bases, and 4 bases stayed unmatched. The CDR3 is CASSRGQAYTF. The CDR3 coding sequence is TGTGCCAGCAGCCGCGGACAGGCCTACACCTTC.

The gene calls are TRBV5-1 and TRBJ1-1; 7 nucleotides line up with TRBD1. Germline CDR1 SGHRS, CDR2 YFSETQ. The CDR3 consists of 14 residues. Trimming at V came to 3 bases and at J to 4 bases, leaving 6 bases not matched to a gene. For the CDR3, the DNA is TGCGCCAGCAGCTGGGGACAGATAGGCACTGAAGCTTTCTTT. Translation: CASSWGQIGTEAFF.

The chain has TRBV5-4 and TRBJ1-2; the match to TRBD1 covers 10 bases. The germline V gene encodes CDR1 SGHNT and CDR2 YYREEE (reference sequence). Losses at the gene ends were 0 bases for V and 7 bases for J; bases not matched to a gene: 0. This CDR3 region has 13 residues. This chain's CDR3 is CASSLGTGGGYTF. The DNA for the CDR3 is TGTGCCAGCAGCTTGGGGACAGGGGGTGGCTACACCTTC.

The CDR3 bases are TGTGCCAGCAGCTTCGCGCAAGAGACCCAGTACTTC. This codes for CASSFAQETQYF. The chain combines TRBV7-2 with TRBJ2-5; D unresolved. V gave up 3 bases and J gave up 2 bases, with 4 bases separating them. CDR1 and CDR2 (germline): SGHTA, FQGNSA. The CDR3 extends over 12 amino acids.

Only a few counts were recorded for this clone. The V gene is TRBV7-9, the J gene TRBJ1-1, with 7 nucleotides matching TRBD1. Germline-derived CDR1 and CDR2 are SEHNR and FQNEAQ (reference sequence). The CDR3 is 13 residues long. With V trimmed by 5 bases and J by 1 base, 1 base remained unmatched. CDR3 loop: CASSRDRNTEAFF. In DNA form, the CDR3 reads TGTGCCAGCAGCCGGGACAGGAACACTGAAGCTTTCTTT.

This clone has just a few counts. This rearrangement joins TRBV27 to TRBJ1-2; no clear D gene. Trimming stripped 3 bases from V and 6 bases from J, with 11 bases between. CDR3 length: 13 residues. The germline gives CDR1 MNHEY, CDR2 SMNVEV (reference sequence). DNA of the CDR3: TGTGCCAGCAGTTTTGGGCAGCAGGATGGCTACACCTTC. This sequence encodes CASSFGQQDGYTF.

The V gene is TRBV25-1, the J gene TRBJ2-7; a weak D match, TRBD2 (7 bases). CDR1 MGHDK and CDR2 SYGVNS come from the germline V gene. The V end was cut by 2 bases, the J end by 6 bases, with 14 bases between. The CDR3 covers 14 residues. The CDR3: CASSEGGAASEQYF. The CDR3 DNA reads TGTGCCAGCAGTGAAGGGGGGGCGGCCAGCGAGCAGTACTTC.

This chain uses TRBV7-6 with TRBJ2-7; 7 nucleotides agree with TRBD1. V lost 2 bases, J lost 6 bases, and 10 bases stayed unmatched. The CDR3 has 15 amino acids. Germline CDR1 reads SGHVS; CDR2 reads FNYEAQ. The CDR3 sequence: CASSLTPGQLSEQYF. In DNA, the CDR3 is TGTGCCAGCAGCTTAACCCCGGGACAGCTAAGCGAGCAGTACTTC.

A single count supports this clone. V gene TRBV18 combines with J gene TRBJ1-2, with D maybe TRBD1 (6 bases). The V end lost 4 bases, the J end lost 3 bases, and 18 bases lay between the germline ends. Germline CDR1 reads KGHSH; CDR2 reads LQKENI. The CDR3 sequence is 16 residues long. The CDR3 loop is CASSLVRGALDYGYTF. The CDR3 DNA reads TGTGCCAGCTCACTGGTTCGGGGGGCGTTGGACTATGGCTACACCTTC. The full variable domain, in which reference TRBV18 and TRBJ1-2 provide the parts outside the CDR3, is NAGVMQNPRHLVRRRGQEARLRCSPMKGHSHVYWYRQLPEEGLKFMVYLQKENIIDESGMPKERFSAEFPKEGPSILRIQQVVRGDSAAYFCASSLVRGALDYGYTFGSGTRLTVV.